This T cell receptor (beta chain) was profiled in a study of beta chain features in type 1 diabetes. Study-wide context: Analysis included about 110 million sorted cells drawn from all samples. Whole-study results and caveats: Healthy donors had naive, central memory and Treg TCRB repertoires that appeared less similar than those seen among patients. Shorter TCRB CDR3s, moderately but significantly so, marked every one of the four CD4+ subsets in Type 1 diabetes patients. Because the template was cDNA, high-expressing cells might be over-represented.

The table lists this clone with a few counts. Its antigen is not identified. Expressed TCRB transcripts were sequenced, since all the RNA that had been isolated was reverse transcribed. Profiled with immunoSEQ multiplex PCR; TCRdb holds only in-frame clones, not every one. The table has approximately 730,000 clones, roughly an eighth seen once; the top ten hold 0.022%. CDR3 length: 13 amino acids. V gave up 1 base and J gave up 8 bases, with 11 bases separating them. From germline, CDR1 is SEHNR and CDR2 FQNEAQ (reference sequence). The specimen sequenced was naive CD4+ T cells from blood. This receptor was obtained from a young man with type 1 diabetes. The rearrangement uses TRBV7-9 and TRBJ1-2; the D gene is possibly TRBD1 (5 bases). The CDR3 nucleotides are TGTGCCAGCAGCTTAGACGGGGCGGTAGGCTACACCTTC. It translates to CASSLDGAVGYTF.